These T cell receptor beta chains were read from a single sample in a study of cytomegalovirus exposure and HLA in healthy donors. The table came from immunoSEQ multiplex PCR; TCRdb's copy has only in-frame clones and leaves some out. The sample has some 85,000 clones, roughly 79% seen once; the top ten hold about 1.4%. Material: PBMCs. Every receptor here comes from a male donor in good health and CMV-seronegative. The CDR3 runs from the conserved cysteine through the conserved F or W. The D gene is left open where the match is weak. A clone size is listed for some rows: how often the clone was seen (once, few, many), or a class if it is expanded.

j_gene: TRBJ2-3; d_gene: NA; v_gene: TRBV18; abundance: NA; CDR3aa: CASSPIRGADTQYF; CDR3nt: TGTGCCAGCTCCCCAATCCGGGGGGCGGATACGCAGTATTTT
j_gene: TRBJ2-3; d_gene: TRBD1; v_gene: TRBV9; abundance: NA; CDR3aa: CASSPPGQGSDTQYF; CDR3nt: TGTGCCAGCAGCCCACCCGGACAGGGTTCAGATACGCAGTATTTT
j_gene: TRBJ2-7; d_gene: NA; v_gene: TRBV7-9; abundance: once; CDR3aa: CASSLSFYEQYF; CDR3nt: TGTGCCAGCAGCTTATCCTTTTACGAGCAGTACTTC
j_gene: TRBJ2-1; d_gene: NA; v_gene: TRBV18; abundance: NA; CDR3aa: CASSPPSGTSYNEQFF; CDR3nt: TGTGCCAGCTCACCACCGAGCGGAACCTCCTACAATGAGCAGTTCTTC
j_gene: TRBJ1-1; d_gene: NA; v_gene: TRBV18; abundance: NA; CDR3aa: CASSPQRTDGNTEAFF; CDR3nt: TGTGCCAGCTCACCGCAACGGACAGATGGGAACACTGAAGCTTTCTTT
j_gene: TRBJ1-1; d_gene: NA; v_gene: TRBV18; abundance: few; CDR3aa: CASSPGGNTEAFF; CDR3nt: TGTGCCAGCTCACCGGGGGGGAACACTGAAGCTTTCTTT
j_gene: TRBJ1-2; d_gene: NA; v_gene: TRBV9; abundance: NA; CDR3aa: CASSGDRTYGYTF; CDR3nt: TGTGCCAGCAGCGGTGACAGAACCTATGGCTACACCTTC
j_gene: TRBJ1-1; d_gene: NA; v_gene: TRBV20-1; abundance: once; CDR3aa: CSGWRGTEAFF; CDR3nt: TGCAGTGGTTGGCGGGGCACTGAAGCTTTCTTT
j_gene: TRBJ2-4; d_gene: TRBD1; v_gene: TRBV5-1; abundance: few; CDR3aa: CASSLVGQGASAKNIQYF; CDR3nt: TGCGCCAGCAGCTTGGTGGGACAGGGGGCGAGCGCCAAAAACATTCAGTACTTC
j_gene: TRBJ2-2; d_gene: NA; v_gene: TRBV5-1; abundance: NA; CDR3aa: CASSSGAGERTGELFF; CDR3nt: TGCGCCAGCAGCTCTGGGGCAGGGGAGAGGACCGGGGAGCTGTTTTTT
j_gene: TRBJ2-7; d_gene: TRBD2; v_gene: TRBV7-2; abundance: NA; CDR3aa: CASRPGGGLNEQYF; CDR3nt: TGTGCCAGCAGACCCGGGGGGGGTTTGAACGAGCAGTACTTC
j_gene: TRBJ2-7; d_gene: TRBD1; v_gene: TRBV6-5; abundance: NA; CDR3aa: CASGQGDYRQYF; CDR3nt: TGTGCCAGTGGACAGGGTGATTATCGGCAGTACTTC
j_gene: TRBJ1-1; d_gene: NA; v_gene: TRBV14; abundance: NA; CDR3aa: CASSQGQSLNTEAFF; CDR3nt: TGTGCCAGCAGCCAAGGACAGTCTCTTAACACTGAAGCTTTCTTT